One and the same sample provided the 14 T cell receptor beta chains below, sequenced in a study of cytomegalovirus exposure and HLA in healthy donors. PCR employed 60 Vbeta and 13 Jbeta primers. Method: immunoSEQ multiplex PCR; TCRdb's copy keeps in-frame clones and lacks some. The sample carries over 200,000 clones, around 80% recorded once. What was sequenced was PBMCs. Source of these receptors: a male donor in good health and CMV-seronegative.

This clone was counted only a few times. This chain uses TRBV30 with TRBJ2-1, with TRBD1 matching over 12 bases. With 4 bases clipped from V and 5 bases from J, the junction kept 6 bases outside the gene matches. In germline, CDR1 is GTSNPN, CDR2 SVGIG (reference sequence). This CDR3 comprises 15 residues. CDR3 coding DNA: TGTGCCTGGAATAGGGACAGGGGGCGTCACAATGAGCAGTTCTTC. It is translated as CAWNRDRGRHNEQFF.

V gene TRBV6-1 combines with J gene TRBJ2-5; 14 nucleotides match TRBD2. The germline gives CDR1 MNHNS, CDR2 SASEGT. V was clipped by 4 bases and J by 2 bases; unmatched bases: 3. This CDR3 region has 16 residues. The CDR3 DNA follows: TGTGCCAGCAGTGGAAGGACTAGCGGGAGGCAAGAGACCCAGTACTTC. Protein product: CASSGRTSGRQETQYF.

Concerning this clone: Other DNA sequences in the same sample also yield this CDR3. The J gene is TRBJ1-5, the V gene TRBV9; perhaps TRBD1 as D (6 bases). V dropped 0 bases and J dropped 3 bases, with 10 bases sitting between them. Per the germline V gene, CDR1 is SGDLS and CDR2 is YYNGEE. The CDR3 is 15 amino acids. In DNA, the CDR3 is TGTGCCAGCAGCGTAGGCCAGGGGCCCAATCAGCCCCAGCATTTT. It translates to CASSVGQGPNQPQHF.

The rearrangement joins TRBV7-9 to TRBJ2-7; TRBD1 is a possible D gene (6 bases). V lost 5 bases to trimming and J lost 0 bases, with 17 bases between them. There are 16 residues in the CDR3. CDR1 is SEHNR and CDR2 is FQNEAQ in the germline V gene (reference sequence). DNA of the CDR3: TGTGCCAGCAGCCCACCCGACAGGTCGAGCTCCTACGAGCAGTACTTC. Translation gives CASSPPDRSSSYEQYF.

This chain's CDR3 is CASSPPRDSYEQYF. As DNA, the CDR3 is TGTGCCAGCTCACCACCGCGGGACTCCTACGAGCAGTACTTC. J is TRBJ2-7 and V is TRBV18; tentatively, D is TRBD2 (6 bases). Germline V gene data show CDR1 as KGHSH and CDR2 as LQKENI. The V end lost 0 bases, the J end lost 0 bases, and 6 bases lay between the germline ends. The CDR3 runs to 14 residues.

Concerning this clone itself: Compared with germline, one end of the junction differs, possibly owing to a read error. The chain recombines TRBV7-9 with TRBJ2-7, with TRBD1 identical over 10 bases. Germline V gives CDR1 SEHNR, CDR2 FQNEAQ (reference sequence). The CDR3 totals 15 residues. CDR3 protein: CSSSPTGTGAYEQYF. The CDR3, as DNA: TGTTCCAGCAGCCCCACCGGGACAGGGGCCTACGAGCAGTACTTC.

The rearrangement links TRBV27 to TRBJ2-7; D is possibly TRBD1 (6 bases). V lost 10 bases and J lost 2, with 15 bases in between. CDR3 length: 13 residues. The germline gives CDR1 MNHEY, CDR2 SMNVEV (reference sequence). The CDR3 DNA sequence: TGTGCCACACACAGGGTGGGAGCCTACGAGCAGTACTTC. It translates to CATHRVGAYEQYF.

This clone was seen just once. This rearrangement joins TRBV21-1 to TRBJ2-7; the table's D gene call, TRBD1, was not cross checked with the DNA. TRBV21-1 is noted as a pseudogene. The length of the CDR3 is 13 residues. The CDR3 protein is CASSEGTVVEQYF. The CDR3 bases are TGTGCCAGCAGCGAGGGGACAGTTGTCGAGCAGTACTTC.

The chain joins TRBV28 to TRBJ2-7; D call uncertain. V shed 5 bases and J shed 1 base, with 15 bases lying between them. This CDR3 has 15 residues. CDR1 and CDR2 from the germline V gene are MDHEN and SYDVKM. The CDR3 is CASSPPGRLSYEQYF. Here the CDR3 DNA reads TGTGCCAGCAGTCCCCCAGGTCGATTATCCTACGAGCAGTACTTC.

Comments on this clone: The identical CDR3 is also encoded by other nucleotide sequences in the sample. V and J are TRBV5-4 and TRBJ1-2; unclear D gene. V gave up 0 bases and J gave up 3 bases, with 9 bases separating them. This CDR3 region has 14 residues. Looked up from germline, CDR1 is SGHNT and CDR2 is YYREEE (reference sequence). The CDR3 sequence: CASSLEAGHYGYTF. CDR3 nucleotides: TGTGCCAGCAGCTTGGAAGCAGGCCACTATGGCTACACCTTC.

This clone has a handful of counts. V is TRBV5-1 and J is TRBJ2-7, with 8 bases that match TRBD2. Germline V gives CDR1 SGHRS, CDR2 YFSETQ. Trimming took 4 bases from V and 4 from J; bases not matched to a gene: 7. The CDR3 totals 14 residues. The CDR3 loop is CASSPREGQYEQYF. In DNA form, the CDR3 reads TGCGCCAGCAGCCCTCGGGAGGGTCAGTACGAGCAGTACTTC.

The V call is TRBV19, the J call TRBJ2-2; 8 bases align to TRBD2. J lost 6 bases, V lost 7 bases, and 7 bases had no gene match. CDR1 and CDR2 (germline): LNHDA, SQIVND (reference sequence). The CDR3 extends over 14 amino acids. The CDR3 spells CASNAGGRSGELFF. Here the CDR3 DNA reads TGTGCCAGTAACGCGGGGGGTAGATCCGGGGAGCTGTTTTTT.

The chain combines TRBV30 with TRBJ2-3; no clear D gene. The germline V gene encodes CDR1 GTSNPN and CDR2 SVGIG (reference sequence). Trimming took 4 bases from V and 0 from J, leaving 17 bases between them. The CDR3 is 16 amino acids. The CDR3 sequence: CAWTILPAPSTDTQYF. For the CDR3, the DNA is TGTGCCTGGACCATCCTGCCAGCGCCCAGCACAGATACGCAGTATTTT.

CDR3 bases: TGTGCCAGCTCACCGACAGGGACGGAGCAGCCCCAGCATTTT. Protein product: CASSPTGTEQPQHF. The gene calls are TRBV18 and TRBJ1-5; TRBD1 matches 7 bases. Germline V gene data show CDR1 as KGHSH and CDR2 as LQKENI. Losses at the gene ends were 3 bases for V and 7 bases for J; bases not matched to a gene: 6. CDR3 length: 14 amino acids.